The 16 T cell receptor beta chains listed next were all sequenced from one sample in a study of T-cell memory formation after mild COVID-19. Using its own MiXCR run on the 5' RACE reads, TCRdb lists one record per CDR3 protein. In the table there are 110,000 to 150,000 distinct CDR3 sequences, 25% of which are singletons. Sequenced input: PBMCs or a T cell subset sorted from them (not recorded which). The source is an adult woman who had mild COVID-19 (a few samples of this study predate the infection). Cell type and time point are not known.

Only a few counts were recorded for this clonotype. V usage is TRBV7-9 and J usage is TRBJ2-2; D gene unclear. From germline, CDR1 is SEHNR and CDR2 FQNEAQ (reference sequence). The CDR3 contains 13 residues. V was pared by 2 bases and J by 6 bases, with 7 bases between. As DNA, the CDR3 is TGTGCCAGCAGCTTATTGAGCGCCGGGGAGCTGTTTTTT. Its protein is CASSLLSAGELFF.

This chain joins TRBV29-1 and TRBJ2-1, with TRBD1 matching 7 bases. Germline V gene lookup returns CDR1 SQVTM and CDR2 ANQGSEA. The CDR3 runs to 13 residues. With 3 bases clipped from V and 2 bases from J, the junction kept 1 base outside the gene matches. The CDR3 nucleotides are TGCAGCGTTGAGACAGGGACCTACAATGAGCAGTTCTTC. Encoded protein: CSVETGTYNEQFF.

V and J are TRBV7-9 and TRBJ2-3; the match to TRBD1 covers 10 bases. The CDR3 is made up of 15 amino acids. V lost 5 bases, J lost 2 bases, and 4 bases stayed unmatched. The germline gives CDR1 SEHNR, CDR2 FQNEAQ (reference sequence). The CDR3 loop is CASSRTGGTTDTQYF. The CDR3 nucleotides are TGTGCCAGCAGCCGGACAGGGGGGACCACAGATACGCAGTATTTT.

This clonotype has only a few counts. The chain combines TRBV5-6 with TRBJ2-7; D remains unclear. Germline values: CDR1 SGHDT, CDR2 YYEEEE. Between the trimmed V and J ends, which lost 2 bases and 1 base, there was a span of 10 bases. This CDR3 has 14 amino acids. The CDR3 region has the DNA TGTGCCAGCAGCTTCCACAGTGATTCCTACGAGCAGTACTTC. It translates to CASSFHSDSYEQYF.

The chain uses TRBV5-1 and TRBJ1-1, with D unresolved. The CDR3 has 15 amino acids. Germline V gene lookup returns CDR1 SGHRS and CDR2 YFSETQ. The V end was cut by 2 bases, the J end by 0 bases, with 11 bases between. CDR3 in amino acids: CASSFAEGVNTEAFF. The CDR3 nucleotides read TGCGCCAGCAGCTTTGCGGAGGGAGTGAACACTGAAGCTTTCTTT.

By share of the sample, this clonotype is hyperexpanded. The CDR3 DNA follows: TGCGCCAGCAGCTTGGCCCCCCTAGCGGGGGGTTACAATGAGCAGTTCTTC. Its protein is CASSLAPLAGGYNEQFF. The J gene is TRBJ2-1, the V gene TRBV5-1; 11 bases map to TRBD2. Germline V gene lookup returns CDR1 SGHRS and CDR2 YFSETQ. The length of the CDR3 is 17 residues. V dropped 0 bases and J dropped 4; count of bases not matched to a gene: 6.

The rearrangement joins TRBV15 to TRBJ2-7; either TRBD1 or TRBD2 may fit D (5 bases each). The V end was cut by 5 bases, the J end by 3 bases, with 8 bases between. Germline V gene lookup returns CDR1 LNHNV and CDR2 YYDKDF (reference sequence). The length of the CDR3 is 12 residues. CDR3 sequence reads: CATSGGYYEQYF. CDR3 DNA: TGTGCCACCAGCGGGGGTTACTACGAGCAGTACTTC.

This clonotype was seen only a few times. The chain has TRBV7-9 and TRBJ2-1; the D gene is possibly TRBD2 (6 bases). The CDR3 length is 18 residues. V lost 2 bases, J lost 4 bases, and 21 bases lay in between. Germline lookup yields CDR1 SEHNR and CDR2 FQNEAQ (reference sequence). CDR3: CASSLYQGGETLYNEQFF. The CDR3 nucleotides read TGTGCCAGCAGCTTATACCAAGGCGGGGAAACTCTTTACAATGAGCAGTTCTTC.

J is TRBJ2-2 and V is TRBV4-2, with a tentative D call TRBD2 (6 bases). Per germline, CDR1 LGHNA and CDR2 YNFKEQ. Trimming cost V 4 bases and J 8 bases, with 8 bases left between them. The CDR3 length is 12 residues. The CDR3 here is CASSPGVGELFF. The CDR3 nucleotides are TGTGCCAGCAGCCCGGGGGTTGGGGAGCTGTTTTTT.

This clonotype was counted between two and nine times. The rearrangement uses TRBV27 and TRBJ1-1; D is unresolved. The CDR3 sequence is 12 residues long. V was pared by 6 bases and J by 2 bases, with 7 bases between. CDR1 MNHEY and CDR2 SMNVEV come from the germline V gene (reference sequence). CDR3 residues: CASRDFNTEAFF. Written as DNA, the CDR3 is TGTGCCAGCAGGGACTTTAACACTGAAGCTTTCTTT.

The V and J genes are TRBV3-1 and TRBJ2-7; TRBD2 agrees at 12 bases. Germline assignment: CDR1 LGHDT and CDR2 YNNKEL (reference sequence). This CDR3 region has 16 residues. Trimming removed 4 bases from V and 2 bases from J; junction bases left unmatched: 6. The CDR3 coding sequence is TGTGCCAGCAGCCCCGGACTAGCGGGGTCCACCTACGAGCAGTACTTC. Residues: CASSPGLAGSTYEQYF.

This clonotype was found a few times. The V gene is TRBV4-1, the J gene TRBJ1-6, with a possible D match to TRBD1 (6 bases). This CDR3 is 15 amino acids long. Germline V CDR1 and CDR2: MGHRA, YSYEKL. V dropped 1 base and J dropped 8 bases, with 12 bases sitting between them. The chain's CDR3 is CASSQAPGGHSPLHF. In nucleotides, the CDR3 is TGCGCCAGCAGCCAAGCCCCGGGGGGGCATTCACCCCTCCACTTT.

The chain joins TRBV20-1 to TRBJ1-1, with TRBD1 as a possible D gene (5 bases). The germline gives CDR1 DFQATT, CDR2 SNEGSKA (reference sequence). Trimming removed 1 base from V and 3 bases from J, with 18 bases in between. CDR3 length: 16 residues. The CDR3 loop is CSARGIGEVTYTEAFF. The CDR3 DNA reads TGCAGTGCTAGAGGGATAGGGGAAGTAACATACACTGAAGCTTTCTTT.

The V gene is TRBV7-6, the J gene TRBJ2-1, with 10 bases aligning to TRBD2. The junction had 9 bases not matched to a gene; V was cut back by 5 bases and J by 5 bases. The germline V gene encodes CDR1 SGHVS and CDR2 FNYEAQ. This CDR3 comprises 16 residues. The CDR3 DNA sequence: TGTGCCAGCAGCCGACTAGCGGGTTTCGGGAACAATGAGCAGTTCTTC. Residues: CASSRLAGFGNNEQFF.

In nucleotides, the CDR3 is TGCGCCAGCAGAGGTACGGACACTGAAGCTTTCTTT. Residues: CASRGTDTEAFF. The chain uses TRBV5-1 and TRBJ1-1, with D uncertain. The V and J ends lost 5 bases and 3 bases respectively, with 8 bases between them. Germline V gene lookup returns CDR1 SGHRS and CDR2 YFSETQ. The CDR3 is 12 amino acids.

V gene TRBV7-9 combines with J gene TRBJ2-1, with 7 nucleotides matching TRBD1. CDR1 SEHNR and CDR2 FQNEAQ come from the germline V gene (reference sequence). V lost 4 bases to trimming and J lost 5 bases; unmatched junction nucleotides: 14. The CDR3 is made up of 17 amino acids. The CDR3, as DNA: TGTGCCAGCAGCTGGCCCGGACAGGTTGGTTACAACAATGAGCAGTTCTTC. Translation gives CASSWPGQVGYNNEQFF.